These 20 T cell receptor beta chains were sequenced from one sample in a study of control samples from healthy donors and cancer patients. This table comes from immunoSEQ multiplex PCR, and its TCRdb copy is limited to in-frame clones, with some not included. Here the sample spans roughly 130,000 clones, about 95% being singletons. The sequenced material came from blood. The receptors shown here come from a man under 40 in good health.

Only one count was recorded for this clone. The CDR3 spells CASSLVWRGTNNEQFF. The CDR3 bases are TGTGCCAGCAGCTTAGTCTGGCGGGGGACCAACAATGAGCAGTTCTTC. This chain connects TRBV7-9 to TRBJ2-1, with 7 nucleotides matching TRBD2. Trimming removed 1 base from V and 5 bases from J; junction bases left unmatched: 8. Germline V CDR1 and CDR2: SEHNR, FQNEAQ (reference sequence). The CDR3 consists of 16 residues.

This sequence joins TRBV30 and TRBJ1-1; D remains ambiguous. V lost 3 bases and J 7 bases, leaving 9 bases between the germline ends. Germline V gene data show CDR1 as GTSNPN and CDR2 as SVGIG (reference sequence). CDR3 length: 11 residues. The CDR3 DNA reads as TGTGCCTGGAGGCAGAGCTTTGAAGCTTTCTTT. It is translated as CAWRQSFEAFF.

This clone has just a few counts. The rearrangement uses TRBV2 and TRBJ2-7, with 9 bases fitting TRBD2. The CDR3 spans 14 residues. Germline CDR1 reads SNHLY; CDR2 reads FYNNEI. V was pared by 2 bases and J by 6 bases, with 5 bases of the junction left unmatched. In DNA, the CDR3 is TGTGCCAGCAGTGAACCTCTAGCGGGGCCCGAGCAGTACTTC. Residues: CASSEPLAGPEQYF.

This chain's CDR3 is CASSLFPWSTDTQYF. In DNA form, the CDR3 reads TGTGCCAGCAGTTTATTCCCCTGGAGCACAGATACGCAGTATTTT. The rearrangement uses TRBV27 and TRBJ2-3; D is ambiguous. The CDR3 spans 15 residues. V was shortened by 1 base and J by 0 bases, with 8 bases between the two germline ends. Germline V gives CDR1 MNHEY, CDR2 SMNVEV (reference sequence).

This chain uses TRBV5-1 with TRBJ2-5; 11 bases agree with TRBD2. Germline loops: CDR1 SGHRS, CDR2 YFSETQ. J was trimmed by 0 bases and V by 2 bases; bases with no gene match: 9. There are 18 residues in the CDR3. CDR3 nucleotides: TGCGCCAGCAGCTTTCCTAGCGGGGGGTCCCGTAACCAAGAGACCCAGTACTTC. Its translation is CASSFPSGGSRNQETQYF. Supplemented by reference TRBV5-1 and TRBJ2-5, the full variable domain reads KAGVTQTPRYLIKTRGQQVTLSCSPISGHRSVSWYQQTPGQGLQFLFEYFSETQRNKGNFPGRFSGRQFSNSRSEMNVSTLELGDSALYLCASSFPSGGSRNQETQYFGPGTRLLVL.

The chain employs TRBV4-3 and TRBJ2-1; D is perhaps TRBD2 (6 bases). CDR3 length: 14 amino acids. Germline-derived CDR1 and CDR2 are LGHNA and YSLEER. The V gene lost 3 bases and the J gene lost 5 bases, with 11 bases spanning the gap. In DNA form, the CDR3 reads TGCGCCAGCAGCCAGGGGGGAGTCAACAATGAGCAGTTCTTC. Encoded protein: CASSQGGVNNEQFF.

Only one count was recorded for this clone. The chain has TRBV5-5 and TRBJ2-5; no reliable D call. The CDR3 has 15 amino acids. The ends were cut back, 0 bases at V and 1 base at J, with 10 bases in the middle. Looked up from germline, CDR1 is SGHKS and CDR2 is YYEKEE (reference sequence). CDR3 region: CASSLAASFQETQYF. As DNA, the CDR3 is TGTGCCAGCAGCTTGGCCGCCTCATTCCAAGAGACCCAGTACTTC.

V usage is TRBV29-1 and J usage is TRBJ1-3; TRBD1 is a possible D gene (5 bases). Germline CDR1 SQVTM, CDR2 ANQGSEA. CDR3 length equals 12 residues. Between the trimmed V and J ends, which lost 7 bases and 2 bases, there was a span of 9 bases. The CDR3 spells CSAMGAGNTIYF. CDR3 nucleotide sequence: TGCAGCGCGATGGGGGCTGGAAACACCATATATTTT.

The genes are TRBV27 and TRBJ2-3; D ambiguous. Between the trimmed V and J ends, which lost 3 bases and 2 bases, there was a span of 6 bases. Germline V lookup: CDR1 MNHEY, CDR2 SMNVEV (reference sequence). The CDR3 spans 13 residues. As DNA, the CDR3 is TGTGCCAGCAGTTTCTTGCTCACAGATACGCAGTATTTT. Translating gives CASSFLLTDTQYF.

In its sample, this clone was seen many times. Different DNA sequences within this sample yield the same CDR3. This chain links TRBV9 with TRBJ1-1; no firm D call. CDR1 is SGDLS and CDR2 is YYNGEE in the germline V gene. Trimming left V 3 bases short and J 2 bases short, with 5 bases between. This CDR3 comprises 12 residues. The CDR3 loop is CASSGSNTEAFF. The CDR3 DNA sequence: TGTGCCAGCAGCGGCTCAAACACTGAAGCTTTCTTT. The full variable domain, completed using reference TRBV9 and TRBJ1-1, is DSGVTQTPKHLITATGQRVTLRCSPRSGDLSVYWYQQSLDQGLQFLIQYYNGEERAKGNILERFSAQQFPDLHSELNLSSLELGDSALYFCASSGSNTEAFFGQGTRLTVV.

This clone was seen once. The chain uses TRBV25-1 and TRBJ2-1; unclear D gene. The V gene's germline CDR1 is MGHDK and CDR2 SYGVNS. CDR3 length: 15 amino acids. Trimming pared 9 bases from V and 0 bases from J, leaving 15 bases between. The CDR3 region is CASAPHRSSYNEQFF. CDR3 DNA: TGTGCCAGTGCCCCCCACCGGAGCTCCTACAATGAGCAGTTCTTC.

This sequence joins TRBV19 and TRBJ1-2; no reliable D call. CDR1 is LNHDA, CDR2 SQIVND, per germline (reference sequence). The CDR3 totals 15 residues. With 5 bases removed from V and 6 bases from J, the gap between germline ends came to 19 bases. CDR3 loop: CASSPPPLASHGYTF. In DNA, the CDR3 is TGTGCCAGTAGTCCGCCCCCTTTGGCCTCGCATGGCTACACCTTC.

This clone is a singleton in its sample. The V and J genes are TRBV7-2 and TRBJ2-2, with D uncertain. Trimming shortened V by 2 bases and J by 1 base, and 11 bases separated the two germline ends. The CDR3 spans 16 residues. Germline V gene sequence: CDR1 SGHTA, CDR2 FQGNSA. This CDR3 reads CASSLKAALNTGELFF. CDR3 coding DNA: TGTGCCAGCAGCTTAAAGGCAGCTTTGAACACCGGGGAGCTGTTTTTT.

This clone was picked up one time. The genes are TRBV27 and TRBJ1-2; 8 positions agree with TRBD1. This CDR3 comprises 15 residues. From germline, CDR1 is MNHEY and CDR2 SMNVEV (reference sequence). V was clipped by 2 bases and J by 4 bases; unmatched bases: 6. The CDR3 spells CASSLRQGAIYGYTF. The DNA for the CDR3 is TGTGCCAGCAGTTTAAGGCAGGGGGCAATCTATGGCTACACCTTC.

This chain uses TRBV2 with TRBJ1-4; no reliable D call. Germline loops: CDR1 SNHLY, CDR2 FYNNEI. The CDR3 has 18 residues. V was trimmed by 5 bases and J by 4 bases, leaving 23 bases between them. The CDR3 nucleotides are TGTGCCAGCAGTCTGCGGGGTGGGCCTCTCACCAGTAATGAAAAACTGTTTTTT. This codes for CASSLRGGPLTSNEKLFF.

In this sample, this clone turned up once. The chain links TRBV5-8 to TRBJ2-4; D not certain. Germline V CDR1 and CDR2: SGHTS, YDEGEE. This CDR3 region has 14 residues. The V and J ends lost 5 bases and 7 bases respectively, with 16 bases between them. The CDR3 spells CASRATPNSNIQYF. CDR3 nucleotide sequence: TGTGCCAGCAGGGCGACTCCAAACTCGAACATTCAGTACTTC.

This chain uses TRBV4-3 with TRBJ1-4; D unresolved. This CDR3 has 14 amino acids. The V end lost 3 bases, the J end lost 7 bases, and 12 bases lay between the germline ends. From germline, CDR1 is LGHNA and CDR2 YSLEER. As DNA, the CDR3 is TGCGCCAGCAGCCAGGCGGCAGTCGGTGAAAAACTGTTTTTT. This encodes CASSQAAVGEKLFF.

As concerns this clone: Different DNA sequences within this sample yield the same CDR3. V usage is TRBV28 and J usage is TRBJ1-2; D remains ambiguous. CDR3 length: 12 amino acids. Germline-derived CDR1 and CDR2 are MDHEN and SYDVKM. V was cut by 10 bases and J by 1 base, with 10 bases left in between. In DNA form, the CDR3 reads TGTGCCACCAACAGCCTTAACTATGGCTACACCTTC. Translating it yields CATNSLNYGYTF.

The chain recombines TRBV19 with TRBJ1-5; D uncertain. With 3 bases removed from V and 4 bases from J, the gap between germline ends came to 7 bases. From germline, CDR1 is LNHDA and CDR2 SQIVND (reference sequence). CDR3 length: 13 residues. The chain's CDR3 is CASSMTYNQPQHF. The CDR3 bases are TGTGCCAGTAGTATGACGTATAATCAGCCCCAGCATTTT.

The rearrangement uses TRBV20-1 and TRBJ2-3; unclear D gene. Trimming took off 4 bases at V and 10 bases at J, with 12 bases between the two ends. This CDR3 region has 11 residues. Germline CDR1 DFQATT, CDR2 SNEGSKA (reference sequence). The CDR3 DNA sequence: TGCAGTGCTAAGCCGCAGAGCGCGCAGTATTTT. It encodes CSAKPQSAQYF.